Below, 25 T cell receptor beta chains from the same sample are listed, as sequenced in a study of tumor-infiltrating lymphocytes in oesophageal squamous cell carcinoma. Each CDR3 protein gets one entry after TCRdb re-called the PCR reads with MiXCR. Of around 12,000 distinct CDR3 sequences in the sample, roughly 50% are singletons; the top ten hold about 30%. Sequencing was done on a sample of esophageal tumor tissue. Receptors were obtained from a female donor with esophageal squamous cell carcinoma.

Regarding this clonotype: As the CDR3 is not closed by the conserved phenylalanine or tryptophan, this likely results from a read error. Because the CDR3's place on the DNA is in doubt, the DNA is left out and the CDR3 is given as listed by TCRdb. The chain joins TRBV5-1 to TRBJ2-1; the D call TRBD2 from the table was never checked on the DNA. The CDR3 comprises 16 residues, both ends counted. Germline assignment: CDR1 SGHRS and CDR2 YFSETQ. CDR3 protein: CASSKDVGDSPLHFGN.

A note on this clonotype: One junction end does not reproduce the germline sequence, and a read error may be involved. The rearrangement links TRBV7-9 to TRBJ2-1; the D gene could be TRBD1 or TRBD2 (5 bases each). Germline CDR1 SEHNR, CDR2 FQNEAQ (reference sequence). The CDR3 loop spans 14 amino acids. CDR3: CASSSHPTGTEQFF. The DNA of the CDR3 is TGTGCTAGCAGCTCCCATCCTACGGGGACTGAGCAGTTCTTC.

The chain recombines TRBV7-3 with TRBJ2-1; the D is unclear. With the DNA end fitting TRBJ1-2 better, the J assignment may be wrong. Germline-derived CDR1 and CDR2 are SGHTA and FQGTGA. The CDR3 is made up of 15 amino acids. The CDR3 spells CASTLDVGANYGYTF. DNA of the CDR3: TGTGCCAGCACCCTAGACGTGGGAGCTAACTATGGCTACACCTTC.

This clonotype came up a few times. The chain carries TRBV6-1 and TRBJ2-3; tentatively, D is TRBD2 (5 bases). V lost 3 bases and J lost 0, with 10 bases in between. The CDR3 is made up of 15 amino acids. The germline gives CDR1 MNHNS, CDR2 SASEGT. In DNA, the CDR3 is TGTGCCAGCAGTGACGCCCGGACTAGCACAGATACGCAGTATTTT. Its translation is CASSDARTSTDTQYF.

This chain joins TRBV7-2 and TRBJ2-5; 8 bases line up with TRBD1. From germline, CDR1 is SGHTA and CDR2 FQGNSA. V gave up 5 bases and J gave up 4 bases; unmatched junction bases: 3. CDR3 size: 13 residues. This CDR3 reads CASSPTGVETQYF. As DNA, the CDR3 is TGTGCCAGCAGCCCGACAGGGGTAGAGACCCAGTACTTC.

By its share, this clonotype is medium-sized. The CDR3 bases are TGTGCCAGCAGCTTAAGGTCGGGACGTCCGAACACCGGGGAGCTGTTTTTT. Translating it yields CASSLRSGRPNTGELFF. This sequence joins TRBV7-3 and TRBJ2-2, with D tentatively TRBD1 or TRBD2 (5 bases each). Per the germline V gene, CDR1 is SGHTA and CDR2 is FQGTGA. V gave up 1 base and J gave up 0 bases, with 12 bases separating them. The CDR3 loop spans 17 amino acids.

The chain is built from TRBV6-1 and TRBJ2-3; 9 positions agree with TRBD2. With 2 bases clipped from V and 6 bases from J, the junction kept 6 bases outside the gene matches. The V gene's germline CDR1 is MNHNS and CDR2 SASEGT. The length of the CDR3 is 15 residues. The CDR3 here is CASSEFAGGKDTQYF. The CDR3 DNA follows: TGTGCCAGCAGTGAATTTGCGGGAGGGAAGGATACGCAGTATTTT.

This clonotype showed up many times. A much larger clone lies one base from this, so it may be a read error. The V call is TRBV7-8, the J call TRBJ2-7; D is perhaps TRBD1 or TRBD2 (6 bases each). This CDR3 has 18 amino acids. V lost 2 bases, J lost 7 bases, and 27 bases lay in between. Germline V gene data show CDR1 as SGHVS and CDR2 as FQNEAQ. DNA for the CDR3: TGTGCCAGCAGCTTATATATTGTCGGGGGCGTAAGCTACAATGAGCAGTACTTC. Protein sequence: CASSLYIVGGVSYNEQYF.

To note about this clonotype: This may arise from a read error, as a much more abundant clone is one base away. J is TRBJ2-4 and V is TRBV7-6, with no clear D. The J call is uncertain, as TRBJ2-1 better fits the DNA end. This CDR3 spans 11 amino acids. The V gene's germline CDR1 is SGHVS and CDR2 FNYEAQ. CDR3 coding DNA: TGTGCCAGCAGCCCCGGTGGCGAGCAGTTCTTC. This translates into CASSPGGEQFF.

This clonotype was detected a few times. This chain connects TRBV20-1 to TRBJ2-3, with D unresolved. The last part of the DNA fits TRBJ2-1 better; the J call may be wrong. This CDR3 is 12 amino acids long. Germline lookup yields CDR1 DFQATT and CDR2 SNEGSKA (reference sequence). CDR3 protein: CSAGPEWDEQFF. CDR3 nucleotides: TGCAGTGCTGGCCCTGAGTGGGATGAGCAGTTCTTC.

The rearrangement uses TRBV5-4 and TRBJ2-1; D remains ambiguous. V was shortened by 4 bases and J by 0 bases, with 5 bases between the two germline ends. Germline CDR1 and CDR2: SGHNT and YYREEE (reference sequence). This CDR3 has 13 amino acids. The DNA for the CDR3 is TGTGCCAGCAGCGCAAGCTCCTACAATGAGCAGTTCTTC. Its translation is CASSASSYNEQFF.

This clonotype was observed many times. The CDR3 spells CASSDASGGRPYEQYF. CDR3 in DNA: TGTGCCAGCAGTGATGCCAGCGGGGGCCGTCCATACGAGCAGTACTTC. The chain combines TRBV6-1 with TRBJ2-7; TRBD2 matches at 8 bases. This CDR3 has 16 residues. Germline trimming cut 3 bases from V and 4 bases from J; bases unmatched to any gene: 11. The V gene's germline CDR1 is MNHNS and CDR2 SASEGT.

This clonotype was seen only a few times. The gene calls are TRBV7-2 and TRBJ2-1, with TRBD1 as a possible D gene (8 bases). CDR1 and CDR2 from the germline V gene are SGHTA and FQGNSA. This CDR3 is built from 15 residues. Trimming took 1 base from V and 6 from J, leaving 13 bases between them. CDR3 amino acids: CASSLGTGRGNEQFF. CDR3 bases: TGTGCCAGCAGCTTAGGGACAGGGAGGGGCAATGAGCAGTTCTTC.

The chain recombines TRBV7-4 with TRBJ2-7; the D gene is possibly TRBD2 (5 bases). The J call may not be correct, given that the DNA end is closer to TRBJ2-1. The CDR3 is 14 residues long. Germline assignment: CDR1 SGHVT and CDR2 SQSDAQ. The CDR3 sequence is CASSSREFGNEQFF. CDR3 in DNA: TGTGCCAGCAGCTCCCGGGAATTTGGGAATGAGCAGTTCTTC.

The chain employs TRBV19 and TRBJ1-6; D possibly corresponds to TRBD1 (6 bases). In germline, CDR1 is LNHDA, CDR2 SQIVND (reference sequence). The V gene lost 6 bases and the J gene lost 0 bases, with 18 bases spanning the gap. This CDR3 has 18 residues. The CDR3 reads CASSGNRDTSSYNSPLHF. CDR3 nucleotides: TGTGCCAGTAGCGGAAACCGGGACACCAGCTCCTATAATTCACCCCTCCACTTT.

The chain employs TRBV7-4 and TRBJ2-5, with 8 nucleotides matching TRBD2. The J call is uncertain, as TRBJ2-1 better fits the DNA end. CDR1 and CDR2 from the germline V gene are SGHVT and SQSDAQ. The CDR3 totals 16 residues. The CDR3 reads CASSPVGGRQYNEQFF. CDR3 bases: TGTGCCAGCAGCCCCGTAGGCGGGAGGCAGTACAATGAGCAGTTCTTC.

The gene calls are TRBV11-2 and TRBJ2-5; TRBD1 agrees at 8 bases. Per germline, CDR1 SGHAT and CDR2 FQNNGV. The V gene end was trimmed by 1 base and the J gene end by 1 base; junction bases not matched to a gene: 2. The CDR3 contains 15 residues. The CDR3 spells CASSLGDRFQETQYF. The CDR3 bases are TGTGCCAGCAGCTTAGGGGACAGGTTCCAAGAGACCCAGTACTTC.

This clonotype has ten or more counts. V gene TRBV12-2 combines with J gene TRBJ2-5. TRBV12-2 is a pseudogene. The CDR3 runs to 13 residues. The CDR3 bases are TGTGCAAGTCGCCCGTGGATTCAAGAGACCCAGTACTTC. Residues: CASRPWIQETQYF.

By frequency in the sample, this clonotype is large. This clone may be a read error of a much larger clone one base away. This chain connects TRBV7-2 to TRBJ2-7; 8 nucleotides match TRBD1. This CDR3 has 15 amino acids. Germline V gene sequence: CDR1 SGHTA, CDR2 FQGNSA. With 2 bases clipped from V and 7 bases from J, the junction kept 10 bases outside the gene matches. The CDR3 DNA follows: TGTGCCAGCAGCTTAAGGACAGGGAAGCACAATGAGCAGTACTTC. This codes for CASSLRTGKHNEQYF.

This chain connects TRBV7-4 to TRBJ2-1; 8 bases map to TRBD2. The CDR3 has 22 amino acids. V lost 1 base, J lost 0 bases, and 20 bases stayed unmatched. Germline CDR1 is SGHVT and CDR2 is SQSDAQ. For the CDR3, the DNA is TGTGCCAGCAGCTTAGTCAGACAGAGAGCGGGAGAGCTCAAGAGCTCCTACAATGAGCAGTTCTTC. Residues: CASSLVRQRAGELKSSYNEQFF.

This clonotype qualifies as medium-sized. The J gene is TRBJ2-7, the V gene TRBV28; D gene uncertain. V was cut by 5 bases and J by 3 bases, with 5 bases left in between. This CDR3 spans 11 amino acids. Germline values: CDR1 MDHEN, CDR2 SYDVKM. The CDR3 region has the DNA TGTGCCAGCAGTCCACACTACGAGCAGTACTTC. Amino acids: CASSPHYEQYF.

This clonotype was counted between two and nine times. The CDR3 sequence is CASSFSGGETQYF. DNA of the CDR3: TGTGCCAGCAGCTTTTCGGGCGGAGAGACCCAGTACTTC. The chain is built from TRBV7-8 and TRBJ2-1, with no clear D. The J call may be mistaken, given a closer DNA end match to TRBJ2-5. CDR3 length: 13 residues. Germline V gene lookup returns CDR1 SGHVS and CDR2 FQNEAQ.

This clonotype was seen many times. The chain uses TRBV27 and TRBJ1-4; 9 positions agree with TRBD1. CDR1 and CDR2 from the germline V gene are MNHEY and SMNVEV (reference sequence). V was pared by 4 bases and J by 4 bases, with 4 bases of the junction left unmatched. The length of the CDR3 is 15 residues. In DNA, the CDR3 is TGTGCCAGCAGTTCCCTGGGACAGGGTAATGAAAAACTGTTTTTT. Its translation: CASSSLGQGNEKLFF.

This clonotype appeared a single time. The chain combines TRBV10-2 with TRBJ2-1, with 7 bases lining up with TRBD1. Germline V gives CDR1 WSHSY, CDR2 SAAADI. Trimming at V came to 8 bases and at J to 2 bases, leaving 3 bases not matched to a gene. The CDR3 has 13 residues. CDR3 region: CASWTGPYNEQFF. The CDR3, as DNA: TGCGCCAGCTGGACAGGCCCCTACAATGAGCAGTTCTTC.

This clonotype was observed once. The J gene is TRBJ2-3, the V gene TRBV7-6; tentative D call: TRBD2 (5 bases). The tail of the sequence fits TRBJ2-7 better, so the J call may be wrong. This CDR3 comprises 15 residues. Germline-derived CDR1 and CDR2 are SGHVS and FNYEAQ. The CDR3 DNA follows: TGTGCCAGCAGCCCTGAGGGCAGTTACTCCTACGAGCAGTACTTC. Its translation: CASSPEGSYSYEQYF.